Listed below are T cell receptor beta chains from one sample, sequenced in a study of CD8 T cells in Susac syndrome. TCRdb called the immunoSEQ multiplex PCR reads again in MiXCR, with one record for every CDR3 protein. The repertoire consists of approximately 190,000 distinct CDR3 sequences, with almost 96% occurring once and the leading ten covering roughly 0.093%. Sequencing input: CD4+ T cells from PBMCs. The receptors originated from a human donor with Susac syndrome. CDR3s include the opening cysteine and the closing phenylalanine or tryptophan. A D gene is named only where the DNA matches it firmly. Only some rows state a clone size, as once, few, many or a class for expanded clones.

abundance	v_gene	d_gene	j_gene	CDR3aa	CDR3nt
NA	TRBV7-9	NA	TRBJ2-7	CASSPLTSYEQYF	TGTGCCAGCAGCCCTCTCACGTCCTACGAGCAGTACTTC
NA	TRBV11-2	NA	TRBJ2-7	CASSPWRGGDRSYEQYF	TGTGCCAGCAGCCCCTGGAGGGGGGGGGACAGGTCCTACGAGCAGTACTTC
NA	TRBV27	NA	TRBJ2-4	CASSFDRKNIQYF	TGTGCCAGCAGTTTCGACAGGAAAAACATTCAGTACTTC
few	TRBV19	TRBD1	TRBJ2-7	CASRDRGYEQYF	TGTGCCAGTAGGGACAGGGGCTACGAGCAGTACTTC
NA	TRBV6-6	NA	TRBJ2-7	CASSQLARAPEQYF	TGTGCCAGCAGTCAACTAGCTCGAGCTCCCGAGCAGTACTTC
few	TRBV12-3/TRBV12-4	NA	TRBJ1-2	CASSGTGNYGYTF	TGTGCCAGCAGTGGGACGGGGAACTATGGCTACACCTTC
once	TRBV6-2/TRBV6-3	NA	TRBJ1-2	CASREQGGYGYTF	TGTGCCAGCAGGGAACAGGGAGGCTATGGCTACACCTTC
NA	TRBV3-1	NA	TRBJ1-6	CASSQQVHNSPLHF	TGTGCCAGCAGCCAACAGGTCCATAATTCACCCCTCCACTTT
NA	TRBV4-1	NA	TRBJ1-1	CASSQEGMNTEAFF	TGCGCCAGCAGCCAAGAAGGGATGAACACTGAAGCTTTCTTT
NA	TRBV6-6	TRBD2	TRBJ2-5	CASSPPTSGYETQYF	TGTGCCAGCAGCCCACCTACTAGCGGGTATGAGACCCAGTACTTC
NA	TRBV29-1	NA	TRBJ1-1	CSVEFSEGTEAFF	TGCAGCGTTGAGTTCTCCGAGGGAACTGAAGCTTTCTTT
NA	TRBV20-1	TRBD2	TRBJ2-1	CSARALAGVLYNEQFF	TGCAGTGCTAGAGCACTAGCGGGGGTACTTTACAATGAGCAGTTCTTC
NA	TRBV20-1	TRBD2	TRBJ2-1	CSASRPTSGGYNEQFF	TGCAGTGCTAGCCGGCCGACTAGCGGGGGCTACAATGAGCAGTTCTTC
NA	TRBV4-1	TRBD1	TRBJ2-7	CASSHPPGQGAYEQYF	TGCGCCAGCAGCCATCCCCCGGGACAGGGGGCCTACGAGCAGTACTTC
NA	TRBV7-3	TRBD1	TRBJ2-2	CASSQQGAFGELFF	TGTGCCAGCAGCCAACAGGGGGCTTTCGGGGAGCTGTTTTTT
NA	TRBV7-2	TRBD2	TRBJ2-3	CASSLGVAGASTDTQYF	TGTGCCAGCAGCTTAGGGGTAGCGGGGGCTAGCACAGATACGCAGTATTTT
NA	TRBV29-1	NA	TRBJ1-2	CSVDSGGVGYGYTF	TGCAGCGTTGATTCCGGGGGAGTAGGGTATGGCTACACCTTC
NA	TRBV29-1	TRBD1	TRBJ1-4	CSAVSGTEDEKLFF	TGCAGCGCAGTATCCGGGACAGAGGATGAAAAACTGTTTTTT
NA	TRBV18	NA	TRBJ1-1	CASSPRVLGQPNTEAFF	TGTGCCAGCTCACCCCGGGTCCTCGGACAGCCGAACACTGAAGCTTTCTTT
NA	TRBV4-1	NA	TRBJ1-2	CASKKETAHNYGYTF	TGCGCCAGCAAGAAGGAGACAGCTCATAACTATGGCTACACCTTC
NA	TRBV29-1	NA	TRBJ2-2	CSASGTGELFF	TGCAGCGCCAGTGGTACCGGGGAGCTGTTTTTT
NA	TRBV6-5	NA	TRBJ2-3	CASSSPENTQYF	TGTGCCAGCAGCTCCCCCGAGAATACGCAGTATTTT
NA	TRBV20-1	TRBD2	TRBJ2-1	CSAIRRDSGGMLREQFF	TGCAGTGCTATCAGGCGCGACTCGGGGGGAATGTTACGGGAGCAGTTCTTC
NA	TRBV4-1	NA	TRBJ1-5	CASSQPAGRSNQPQHF	TGCGCCAGCAGCCAACCGGCAGGTAGGAGCAATCAGCCCCAGCATTTT
NA	TRBV6-5	NA	TRBJ2-5	CASMRMETQYF	TGTGCCAGCATGAGAATGGAGACCCAGTACTTC
NA	TRBV12-3/TRBV12-4	NA	TRBJ2-3	CASSFADTQYF	TGTGCCAGCAGTTTCGCAGATACGCAGTATTTT
NA	TRBV18	NA	TRBJ2-7	CASSPPGVGAYEQYF	TGTGCCAGCTCACCACCGGGGGTAGGGGCCTACGAGCAGTACTTC
NA	TRBV19	NA	TRBJ2-2	CASTILTGELFF	TGTGCCAGTACAATCCTCACCGGGGAGCTGTTTTTT
NA	TRBV15	TRBD1	TRBJ2-6	CATSRGDSGVNVLTF	TGTGCCACCAGCAGAGGGGACAGTGGAGTCAACGTCCTGACTTTC
NA	TRBV30	NA	TRBJ2-3	CAWNQGTDTQYF	TGTGCCTGGAACCAAGGCACAGATACGCAGTATTTT
NA	TRBV5-4	TRBD2	TRBJ2-3	CASSSTSNTQYF	TGTGCCAGCAGCTCGACTAGCAACACGCAGTATTTT
NA	TRBV12-5	TRBD2	TRBJ2-3	CASGSALAVLTDTQYF	TGTGCTAGTGGCAGCGCCCTAGCGGTCCTCACAGATACGCAGTATTTT
NA	TRBV5-6	NA	TRBJ2-2	CASSLAGGGTGELFF	TGTGCCAGCAGCTTGGCAGGGGGAGGCACCGGGGAGCTGTTTTTT
NA	TRBV3-1	NA	TRBJ1-2	CASSQGPVGGYGYTF	TGTGCCAGCAGCCAAGGACCCGTGGGGGGATATGGCTACACCTTC
once	TRBV3-1	TRBD1	TRBJ1-1	CASNQGGGTEAFF	TGTGCCAGCAACCAGGGGGGAGGCACTGAAGCTTTCTTT
NA	TRBV29-1	TRBD1	TRBJ2-2	CSVEFWDRGGTGELFF	TGCAGCGTTGAGTTCTGGGACAGGGGAGGGACCGGGGAGCTGTTTTTT
NA	TRBV20-1	NA	TRBJ1-2	CSARDSAGIPYGYTF	TGCAGTGCTAGAGATAGTGCGGGGATTCCCTATGGCTACACCTTC
NA	TRBV11-3	TRBD2	TRBJ2-1	CASSLAGRGGRNEQFF	TGTGCCAGCAGCTTAGCGGGGCGGGGGGGCCGCAATGAGCAGTTCTTC
NA	TRBV20-1	TRBD2	TRBJ2-1	CSARDEAGGAYNEQFF	TGCAGTGCTAGAGATGAAGCGGGGGGGGCCTACAATGAGCAGTTCTTC
NA	TRBV19	NA	TRBJ1-5	CASTLASDSNQPQHF	TGTGCCAGTACTCTAGCCTCCGATAGCAATCAGCCCCAGCATTTT
NA	TRBV10-3	TRBD2	TRBJ2-1	CAIGGGSSYNEQFF	TGTGCCATCGGGGGGGGTAGCTCCTACAATGAGCAGTTCTTC